This T cell receptor beta chain originates from a study of cytomegalovirus exposure and HLA in healthy donors. General study findings and limits: A later analysis linked 15,000 to 20,000 TCR beta sequences to HLA alleles at 0.05 false discovery rate. Trimming of TCR beta V- and J-genes showed a link, identified in a later analysis, to a missense DCLRE1C variant.

On this clone itself: Its antigen remains unidentified.

CDR1 is LGHNA, CDR2 YSLEER, per germline. V gave up 0 bases and J gave up 8 bases; unmatched junction bases: 14. The CDR3 consists of 17 residues. In the PCR, 60 Vbeta and 13 Jbeta primers were used. Sequenced by immunoSEQ multiplex PCR; TCRdb stores in-frame clones only, minus some. The sample lists about 94,000 clones; about 62% were seen once. The sample was PBMCs. The TCR originated in a man in his thirties or forties in good health and CMV-seronegative. V is TRBV4-3 and J is TRBJ2-3, with 7 bases matching TRBD2. CDR3 in amino acids: CASSQDPGGNGVVTQYF. The DNA for the CDR3 is TGCGCCAGCAGCCAAGATCCCGGGGGGAACGGGGTGGTTACGCAGTATTTT.